The 23 T cell receptor beta chains below come from one sample, sequenced in a study of T cell responses to AZD1222 COVID-19 vaccine. Measured with immunoSEQ multiplex PCR; TCRdb has only the in-frame clones, and not every one. The repertoire includes about 110,000 clones, roughly 87% of them detected once, and about 4.5% sits in the top ten. Sequenced here: peripheral blood, sampled on day 0 of AZD1222 vaccination. These receptors were taken from an adult in good health.

The chain uses TRBV6-1 and TRBJ1-5; no definite D call. V was trimmed by 3 bases and J by 7 bases, leaving 16 bases between them. The CDR3 has 15 amino acids. Looked up from germline, CDR1 is MNHNS and CDR2 is SASEGT. The CDR3 loop reads CASSEFRAGSQPQHF. CDR3 nucleotides: TGTGCCAGCAGTGAGTTCCGGGCCGGAAGCCAGCCCCAGCATTTT.

J is TRBJ2-3 and V is TRBV7-2, with TRBD2 identical over 11 bases. Germline CDR1 reads SGHTA; CDR2 reads FQGNSA. CDR3 length equals 18 residues. The V gene end was trimmed by 5 bases and the J gene end by 6 bases; junction bases not matched to a gene: 16. This CDR3 is CASSPVGSGGAQFDTQYF. CDR3 in DNA: TGTGCCAGCAGCCCAGTAGGTAGCGGGGGGGCCCAGTTCGATACGCAGTATTTT.

V is TRBV7-3 and J is TRBJ1-1; D unclear. V gave up 2 bases and J gave up 0 bases, with 10 bases separating them. Germline CDR1 reads SGHTA; CDR2 reads FQGTGA. This CDR3 is built from 15 residues. The CDR3 DNA reads as TGTGCCAGCAGCTTATCGGCAGCCATGAACACTGAAGCTTTCTTT. This gives the protein CASSLSAAMNTEAFF.

The V call is TRBV28, the J call TRBJ2-1; TRBD2 matches 9 bases. Germline lookup yields CDR1 MDHEN and CDR2 SYDVKM. The CDR3 is 16 amino acids. V lost 3 bases to trimming and J lost 5 bases; unmatched junction nucleotides: 8. The CDR3 sequence is CASSFSIVAGDNEQFF. CDR3 DNA sequence: TGTGCCAGCAGTTTCAGTATTGTAGCGGGGGACAATGAGCAGTTCTTC.

This CDR3 reads CASSEQRYEQYF. In nucleotides, the CDR3 is TGTGCCAGCAGTGAGCAGCGCTACGAGCAGTACTTC. The chain combines TRBV6-1 with TRBJ2-7; D call uncertain. Trimming stripped 3 bases from V and 3 bases from J, with 6 bases between. There are 12 residues in the CDR3. Germline CDR1 reads MNHNS; CDR2 reads SASEGT.

The V gene is TRBV28, the J gene TRBJ2-7; perhaps TRBD1 as D (6 bases). The V gene's germline CDR1 is MDHEN and CDR2 SYDVKM. The V gene lost 5 bases and the J gene lost 1 base, with 9 bases spanning the gap. The CDR3 runs to 13 residues. CDR3 nucleotide sequence: TGTGCCAGCAGTCTTACAGGGTCCTACGAGCAGTACTTC. Amino acids: CASSLTGSYEQYF.

The chain recombines TRBV28 with TRBJ1-1; 7 bases fit TRBD1. The V segment lost 5 bases and the J segment 1 base; nucleotides outside the gene matches: 7. Germline-derived CDR1 and CDR2 are MDHEN and SYDVKM. CDR3 length equals 15 residues. CDR3 sequence reads: CASSRTTGWNTEAFF. The CDR3 DNA is TGTGCCAGCAGTCGGACGACAGGGTGGAACACTGAAGCTTTCTTT.

Comments on this clone: The same CDR3 is also encoded by other DNA sequences in this sample. This rearrangement joins TRBV24-1 to TRBJ1-2, with a tentative D call TRBD1 (5 bases). The CDR3 loop spans 13 amino acids. The V end was cut by 4 bases, the J end by 1 base, with 6 bases between. Germline V gene lookup returns CDR1 KGHDR and CDR2 SFDVKD. CDR3 nucleotide sequence: TGTGCCACCAGTGAGGGGGGTAACTATGGCTACACCTTC. Residues: CATSEGGNYGYTF.

There are a few counts of this clone. The gene calls are TRBV3-1 (or the pseudogene TRBV3-2) and TRBJ2-1; 8 bases agree with TRBD2. CDR1 and CDR2 (germline): LGHDT, YNNKEL (reference sequence). The CDR3 covers 15 residues. The trim removed 2 bases at V and 4 bases at J, leaving 4 bases unmatched. DNA of the CDR3: TGTGCCAGCAGCCAACGAGCGGGAGTTTACAATGAGCAGTTCTTC. It is translated as CASSQRAGVYNEQFF.

J is TRBJ2-1 and V is TRBV20-1; 10 nucleotides line up with TRBD2. Germline CDR1 DFQATT, CDR2 SNEGSKA (reference sequence). CDR3 size: 14 residues. With 3 bases clipped from V and 3 bases from J, the junction kept 2 bases outside the gene matches. The CDR3 DNA follows: TGCAGTGCTAGTCGACTAGCGGGCTACAATGAGCAGTTCTTC. Its translation is CSASRLAGYNEQFF.

The gene calls are TRBV27 and TRBJ1-4; D gene uncertain. The germline V gene has CDR1 MNHEY and CDR2 SMNVEV (reference sequence). The CDR3 has 15 amino acids. The V end lost 2 bases, the J end lost 8 bases, and 15 bases lay between the germline ends. For the CDR3, the DNA is TGTGCCAGCAGTTTAGGTTTCGGGTCGAGCGAAAAACTGTTTTTT. As protein: CASSLGFGSSEKLFF.

The CDR3, as DNA: TGTGCCAGCAGTTTATACGATTCACCCCTCCACTTT. As protein: CASSLYDSPLHF. V and J are TRBV27 and TRBJ1-6; no definite D call. Trimming pared 1 base from V and 8 bases from J, leaving 3 bases between. The CDR3 has 12 residues. Germline CDR1 reads MNHEY; CDR2 reads SMNVEV (reference sequence).

The chain uses TRBV6-1 and TRBJ1-5; no definite D call. The CDR3 totals 14 residues. Deletions cut 2 bases from V and 3 bases from J, with 8 bases between. Germline CDR1 reads MNHNS; CDR2 reads SASEGT. The CDR3 sequence is CASSERSANQPQHF. The CDR3 DNA follows: TGTGCCAGCAGTGAAAGGAGCGCCAATCAGCCCCAGCATTTT.

This chain links TRBV11-1 with TRBJ2-2, with D maybe TRBD2 (5 bases). Trimming left V 5 bases short and J 5 bases short, with 12 bases between. This CDR3 is 14 amino acids long. Germline CDR1 SGHAT, CDR2 FQDESV (reference sequence). The CDR3 DNA reads TGTGCCAGCAGCGTATTAGGACTGACCGGGGAGCTGTTTTTT. Encoded protein: CASSVLGLTGELFF.

The chain recombines TRBV5-6 with TRBJ1-2, with 10 bases matching TRBD1. Germline V lookup: CDR1 SGHDT, CDR2 YYEEEE. The CDR3 is 14 residues long. With V trimmed by 6 bases and J by 7 bases, 9 bases remained unmatched. CDR3 DNA: TGTGCCAGCAACTTTCGGGACAGGGGATTTGGCTACACCTTC. Translated: CASNFRDRGFGYTF.

This chain uses TRBV13 with TRBJ2-5; 9 bases agree with TRBD1. The J segment lost 4 bases and the V segment lost 4 bases, leaving 4 bases of the junction unmatched. The CDR3 contains 14 residues. Germline assignment: CDR1 PRHDT and CDR2 FYEKMQ (reference sequence). The CDR3 nucleotides are TGTGCCAGCAGCTCCGGGACAGGGAGAGAGACCCAGTACTTC. Translated, it gives CASSSGTGRETQYF.

A few counts support this clone. This rearrangement joins TRBV27 to TRBJ1-5; 11 bases match TRBD1. The CDR3 consists of 15 residues. The V and J ends lost 7 bases and 6 bases, in that order; junction bases with no gene match: 8. Germline V gives CDR1 MNHEY, CDR2 SMNVEV (reference sequence). The DNA for the CDR3 is TGTGCCAGCACCCCCGGGACAGGGGGTTCTCAGCCCCAGCATTTT. Translated: CASTPGTGGSQPQHF.

V gene TRBV15 combines with J gene TRBJ1-5, with D perhaps matching TRBD1 (5 bases). V was trimmed by 4 bases and J by 3 bases, leaving 16 bases between them. The CDR3 is 16 residues long. CDR1 is LNHNV and CDR2 is YYDKDF in the germline V gene (reference sequence). CDR3 in amino acids: CATSKRGRAANQPQHF. In nucleotides, the CDR3 is TGTGCCACCAGCAAGAGGGGCAGGGCTGCCAATCAGCCCCAGCATTTT. The full variable domain, completed using reference TRBV15 and TRBJ1-5, is DAMVIQNPRYQVTQFGKPVTLSCSQTLNHNVMYWYQQKSSQAPKLLFHYYDKDFNNEADTPDNFQSRRPNTSFCFLDIRSPGLGDTAMYLCATSKRGRAANQPQHFGDGTRLSIL.

This clone was counted once. The chain combines TRBV9 with TRBJ2-1, with TRBD1 matching over 10 bases. The V and J ends lost 4 bases and 4 bases, in that order; junction bases with no gene match: 8. Germline V gives CDR1 SGDLS, CDR2 YYNGEE. This CDR3 has 16 amino acids. CDR3 DNA sequence: TGTGCCAGCAGCCCCTCCGGGACAGGGGCATACAATGAGCAGTTCTTC. This codes for CASSPSGTGAYNEQFF. Using reference TRBV9 and TRBJ2-1 for the parts outside the CDR3, the full variable domain is DSGVTQTPKHLITATGQRVTLRCSPRSGDLSVYWYQQSLDQGLQFLIQYYNGEERAKGNILERFSAQQFPDLHSELNLSSLELGDSALYFCASSPSGTGAYNEQFFGPGTRLTVL.

The chain is built from TRBV5-1 and TRBJ2-3, with 14 bases fitting TRBD2. V gave up 0 bases and J gave up 2 bases; unmatched junction bases: 8. The germline CDR1 and CDR2 sequences are SGHRS and YFSETQ. The CDR3 covers 19 residues. The CDR3 coding sequence is TGCGCCAGCAGCTTGGTTGGACTAGCGGGGGGCGGGGCCACAGATACGCAGTATTTT. It is translated as CASSLVGLAGGGATDTQYF. The full variable domain, rest sourced from reference TRBV5-1 and TRBJ2-3, is KAGVTQTPRYLIKTRGQQVTLSCSPISGHRSVSWYQQTPGQGLQFLFEYFSETQRNKGNFPGRFSGRQFSNSRSEMNVSTLELGDSALYLCASSLVGLAGGGATDTQYFGPGTRLTVL.

Of note for this clone: Other DNA sequences within the sample encode an identical CDR3. The chain couples TRBV27 to TRBJ2-1; D is unclear. This CDR3 has 13 amino acids. V was pared by 2 bases and J by 2 bases, with 4 bases between. The germline V gene has CDR1 MNHEY and CDR2 SMNVEV (reference sequence). The CDR3 protein is CASSLRPYNEQFF. In DNA form, the CDR3 reads TGTGCCAGCAGTTTAAGACCCTACAATGAGCAGTTCTTC.

The chain carries TRBV18 and TRBJ2-7, with D perhaps matching TRBD1 (6 bases). CDR1 and CDR2 from the germline V gene are KGHSH and LQKENI. This CDR3 spans 13 amino acids. Deletions cut 3 bases from V and 5 bases from J, with 11 bases between. CDR3 sequence (DNA): TGTGCCAGCTCACCGAACAGGGATGACGAGCAGTACTTC. Translating it yields CASSPNRDDEQYF.

This chain uses TRBV6-2 or TRBV6-3 with TRBJ2-7; either TRBD1 or TRBD2 may fit D (5 bases each). The ends were cut back, 6 bases at V and 2 bases at J, with 14 bases in the middle. Germline loops: CDR1 MNHEY, CDR2 SVGEGT. This CDR3 has 14 amino acids. The CDR3, as DNA: TGTGCCAGCAGCGACCGGGACGTCGCCTACGAGCAGTACTTC. This gives the protein CASSDRDVAYEQYF.